What follows describes a single T cell receptor beta chain. Its antigen remains undetermined. Nothing much larger sits one base from this clone, and base qualities are not available. These data belong to a study of shared clonotypes between healthy human individuals (dated by TCRdb to the early 2020s). For context, the study as a whole: The cohort included three men and a couple of women between 18 and 49 years of age. Between about 0.85 and 9.5 billion PBMCs per donor were obtained by leukapheresis. To increase sequencing depth and limit assay-specific biases, TCR repertoire library preparation and sequencing were carried out by different laboratories using diverse techniques. For each donor, CD4 naive and CD4 memory were each run on three plates, CD8 naive on two plates, and CD8 memory on one plate. Blood TCR repertoires of 5 or 6 healthy adults were deeply sequenced to estimate repertoire size and the extent of clonotype sharing between individuals. Broader findings and caveats from the paper: Sharing across several donors was observed for approximately 5% of naive CD4, over 3% of naive CD8, 2% to 2.5% of memory CD4, and about 0.38% of memory CD8 clonotypes. Even with the large sequencing depth, rarefaction of the sorted-subset datasets indicated that sequencing was incomplete. Pairwise subsampling indicated that sequencing depth was expected to affect the degree of clonotype sharing among donors. Compared with non-shared clonotypes, clonotypes shared by all four sorted-subset donors had higher generation probabilities. Larger estimated clonotype richness was generally found for naive subsets than for memory subsets. The genetic and exposure-history diversity represented was limited by the small number of donors. Sampling was restricted to blood, and TCR repertoires in tissue are likely to differ from TCR repertoires in blood.

CDR1 and CDR2 (SGHNT, YYREEE) derive from the germline V gene (reference sequence). The V end loses 6 bases and the J end loses 9 bases, and a stretch of 19 bases separates them. From the cysteine through the phenylalanine, the CDR3 covers 14 amino acids. Of all the DNA, just the CDR3 is kept, 42 bases in frame from base 1. Using the deep immunoSEQ assay, TCR CDR3 regions were amplified from genomic DNA by multiplex PCR. Extracted genomic DNA from each cell subset was distributed evenly across all wells of several immunoSEQ 96-well plates, and each plate was treated as a replicate. Each replicate PCR for sorted subsets received around 210 ng genomic DNA, equal to tens of thousands of T cell genomes. The purified libraries were quantified using a Qubit 3.0 fluorometer, sized with a Bioanalyzer 2100, and then quantified again using the KAPA Library Quantification kit. A separate single-read 150-cycle Illumina NextSeq 550 flow cell was used to sequence each immunoSEQ 96-well plate. The study's own analysis went as follows. Because the immunoSEQ output included only junctional sequences and no quality scores, the filtering could not be the same as the filtering used for full-length reads. Sequences were annotated with PyIR, a Python wrapper for IgBLAST v1.9, using IMGT germline references to assign V/J genes and CDR3. Reads were removed for weak V/J assignments (E-value above 1e-6), missing CDR3, stop codons, out-of-frame junctions, or ambiguous translated residues. A V3J clonotype was defined by an identical inferred V gene, J gene, and CDR3 amino acid sequence. To compute the percentage overlap between repertoires, the number of shared unique clonotypes was divided by the size of the smaller repertoire. Richness of each repertoire was evaluated using RTK rarefaction, the Chao1 estimator, and Recon v2.1 estimates of unobserved clonotypes. For all TCRbeta clonotypes obtained by the gDNA method from a few donors, generation probabilities were computed with OLGA. TCRdb holds this immuneACCESS table with in-frame rearrangements only. Some clones are missing; in checked studies, unresolved V genes explain under half, and the rest has no known cause. V, J and clone size reflect that table, while D and trimming were determined from the DNA. Here the sample has approximately 700,000 clones; around three quarters occur a single time. In total, the top ten clones hold more than 1.5% of the sample.

The donors were healthy, HIV-negative adults with no recently reported acute infections or vaccinations. Every donor was a Caucasian adult living in Nashville, Tennessee, USA. CD4+ T cells were enriched by magnetic negative selection; naive cells were then positively selected on CD45RA, and the negative fraction formed the memory subset. Blood was collected by leukapheresis, and PBMCs were isolated by Ficoll-Histopaque density gradient centrifugation and then cryopreserved in liquid nitrogen vapor phase. Purity and quantity of every magnetically sorted T cell population were checked by analytical flow cytometry. Each sorted fraction had its genomic DNA isolated and then quantified by UV absorbance on a Nanodrop 2000c.

Sequenced sample: memory CD4+ T cells sorted from blood. This specimen's cell subset or site label, interpreted: CD45RA-negative fraction. The sequence joins TRBV5-4 to TRBJ2-1; there is no confident call for the D gene. This receptor was identified in a woman aged 30 to 39 in good health. This receptor has the CDR3 CASKDGAPISEQFF. In nucleotides, the sequence is TGTGCCAGCAAAGACGGAGCCCCCATCAGTGAGCAGTTCTTC.